The 16 T cell receptor beta chains listed next were all sequenced from one sample in a study of shared clonotypes between healthy human individuals. Clones were sequenced by immunoSEQ multiplex PCR, and TCRdb holds only the in-frame ones, with some missing. The sample yields millions of clones, 85% to 95% seen once. The sample comprised naive CD4+ T cells sorted from blood. Documented subset: CD45RA+ positively selected. The receptors derive from a man younger than 35 in good health.

The rearrangement joins TRBV11-3 to TRBJ2-1; D not certain. V was shortened by 1 base and J by 8 bases, with 9 bases between the two germline ends. Per germline, CDR1 SGHNT and CDR2 YENEEA. The CDR3 covers 13 residues. The CDR3 bases are TGTGCCAGCAGCTTAGGCCTATTCGATGAGCAGTTCTTC. This encodes CASSLGLFDEQFF. Using reference TRBV11-3 and TRBJ2-1 for the parts outside the CDR3, the full variable domain is EAGVVQSPRYKIIEKKQPVAFWCNPISGHNTLYWYLQNLGQGPELLIRYENEEAVDDSQLPKDRFSAERLKGVDSTLKIQPAELGDSAVYLCASSLGLFDEQFFGPGTRLTVL.

The gene calls are TRBV27 and TRBJ2-4; D is uncertain. Germline CDR1 MNHEY, CDR2 SMNVEV (reference sequence). V lost 7 bases and J lost 1, with 17 bases in between. The CDR3 loop spans 16 amino acids. The CDR3 here is CASTPRVSSAKNIQYF. The CDR3 bases are TGTGCCAGCACCCCACGAGTATCCTCGGCCAAAAACATTCAGTACTTC.

A single count supports this clone. The same CDR3 is also encoded by other DNA sequences in this sample. The chain carries TRBV6-5 and TRBJ2-7; D ambiguous. The CDR3 is 11 amino acids. Deletions cut 3 bases from V and 4 bases from J, with 4 bases between. In germline, CDR1 is MNHEY, CDR2 SVGAGI. CDR3 bases: TGTGCCAGCAGTTATTATTACGAGCAGTACTTC. It is translated as CASSYYYEQYF.

The chain recombines TRBV5-4 with TRBJ1-3, with 9 bases matching TRBD1. The CDR3 is 14 amino acids. V shed 4 bases and J 5 bases; nucleotides not matched to a gene: 4. The germline V gene encodes CDR1 SGHNT and CDR2 YYREEE (reference sequence). The CDR3 loop is CASSRTGVRNTIYF. The CDR3 DNA sequence: TGTGCCAGCAGCCGGACAGGGGTCAGAAACACCATATATTTT. Full variable domain (remainder filled in from reference TRBV5-4 and TRBJ1-3): ETGVTQSPTHLIKTRGQQVTLRCSSQSGHNTVSWYQQALGQGPQFIFQYYREEENGRGNFPPRFSGLQFPNYSSELNVNALELDDSALYLCASSRTGVRNTIYFGEGSWLTVV.

This clone has only a few counts. V usage is TRBV28 and J usage is TRBJ1-5; unclear D gene. Trimming cost V 6 bases and J 4 bases, with 10 bases left between them. Germline CDR1 and CDR2: MDHEN and SYDVKM. There are 13 residues in the CDR3. CDR3 sequence: CASSLPQNQPQHF. DNA of the CDR3: TGTGCCAGCAGCCTGCCCCAGAATCAGCCCCAGCATTTT.

The rearrangement links TRBV10-3 to TRBJ1-2; no firm D call. The CDR3 is made up of 14 amino acids. Trimming took 5 bases from V and 6 from J, leaving 16 bases between them. The germline gives CDR1 ENHRY, CDR2 SYGVKD. CDR3 sequence reads: CAISRGGVRDGYTF. CDR3 in DNA: TGTGCCATCAGTCGAGGCGGGGTCCGTGATGGCTACACCTTC.

J is TRBJ1-2 and V is TRBV19, with unresolved D. Germline V gene data show CDR1 as LNHDA and CDR2 as SQIVND (reference sequence). Trimming stripped 5 bases from V and 5 bases from J, with 12 bases between. The CDR3 covers 13 residues. DNA for the CDR3: TGTGCCAGTAGTTCCGGGGTGGAGTATGGCTACACCTTC. As protein: CASSSGVEYGYTF. Variable domain in full (rest from reference TRBV19 and TRBJ1-2): DGGITQSPKYLFRKEGQNVTLSCEQNLNHDAMYWYRQDPGQGLRLIYYSQIVNDFQKGDIAEGYSVSREKKESFPLTVTSAQKNPTAFYLCASSSGVEYGYTFGSGTRLTVV.

This sequence joins TRBV2 and TRBJ1-4; D is unclear. Germline CDR1 reads SNHLY; CDR2 reads FYNNEI. The CDR3 has 14 residues. Between the trimmed V and J ends, which lost 4 bases and 0 bases, there was a span of 6 bases. The CDR3 region is CASSGSSTNEKLFF. CDR3 bases: TGTGCCAGCAGTGGGTCATCAACTAATGAAAAACTGTTTTTT.

The chain has TRBV19 and TRBJ2-4; 10 nucleotides agree with TRBD2. The CDR3 runs 16 residues. The junction had 6 bases not matched to a gene; V was cut back by 3 bases and J by 4 bases. The germline CDR1 and CDR2 sequences are LNHDA and SQIVND (reference sequence). The CDR3 DNA follows: TGTGCCAGTAGTATTGCCGAGACTAGCGGGAAAAACATTCAGTACTTC. The encoded protein is CASSIAETSGKNIQYF.

The count of this clone is one. The chain is built from TRBV9 and TRBJ1-2, with D possibly being TRBD1 (5 bases). This CDR3 is built from 14 residues. V was trimmed by 0 bases and J by 4 bases, leaving 10 bases between them. Germline CDR1 is SGDLS and CDR2 is YYNGEE. The CDR3 is CASSVEEGAYGYTF. The CDR3 DNA is TGTGCCAGCAGCGTAGAGGAAGGGGCCTATGGCTACACCTTC.

This clone has only one observation. V is TRBV19 and J is TRBJ1-2; D unresolved. Trimming cost V 4 bases and J 4 bases, with 19 bases left between them. The CDR3 covers 16 residues. Germline CDR1 LNHDA, CDR2 SQIVND (reference sequence). The CDR3 nucleotides are TGTGCCAGTAGTACTATCAACCCCTCGGAGAGCTATGGCTACACCTTC. Amino acids: CASSTINPSESYGYTF.

Regarding this clone: Different DNA sequences within this sample yield the same CDR3. V is TRBV5-1 and J is TRBJ2-2, with D uncertain. Germline V lookup: CDR1 SGHRS, CDR2 YFSETQ. V dropped 0 bases and J dropped 1 base, with 4 bases sitting between them. The CDR3 length is 14 residues. The CDR3 DNA sequence: TGCGCCAGCAGCTTGGTGGTGAACACCGGGGAGCTGTTTTTT. Its protein product is CASSLVVNTGELFF.

The rearrangement joins TRBV5-4 to TRBJ2-7; 11 bases match TRBD2. J lost 0 bases, V lost 4 bases, and 6 bases had no gene match. The CDR3 runs to 16 residues. Germline V gene data show CDR1 as SGHNT and CDR2 as YYREEE (reference sequence). Here the CDR3 DNA reads TGTGCCAGCAGCAGACTAGCGGGATCGGACTCCTACGAGCAGTACTTC. Its translation is CASSRLAGSDSYEQYF.

This chain uses TRBV9 with TRBJ2-7; TRBD1 agrees at 9 bases. V gave up 4 bases and J gave up 4 bases; unmatched junction bases: 6. From germline, CDR1 is SGDLS and CDR2 YYNGEE. The CDR3 has 14 residues. CDR3 sequence (DNA): TGTGCCAGCAGCCGACAGGGGGAGTATTACGAGCAGTACTTC. Residues: CASSRQGEYYEQYF.

The chain has TRBV6-6 and TRBJ2-1; 11 bases are a match to TRBD2. The CDR3 covers 13 residues. Germline CDR1 reads MNHNY; CDR2 reads SVGAGI (reference sequence). Trimming at V came to 10 bases and at J to 11 bases, leaving 10 bases not matched to a gene. The CDR3 nucleotides read TGTGCCATCTCCGGGACTAGCGGTGTGAAGCAGTTCTTC. Translated: CAISGTSGVKQFF.

CDR3 sequence reads: CASSVEGGYNEKLFF. The CDR3 DNA sequence: TGTGCCAGCAGCGTAGAAGGGGGCTATAATGAAAAACTGTTTTTT. The chain employs TRBV9 and TRBJ1-4, with 7 bases that match TRBD1. The CDR3 length is 15 residues. Germline V gene lookup returns CDR1 SGDLS and CDR2 YYNGEE. Losses at the gene ends were 0 bases for V and 4 bases for J; bases not matched to a gene: 3.